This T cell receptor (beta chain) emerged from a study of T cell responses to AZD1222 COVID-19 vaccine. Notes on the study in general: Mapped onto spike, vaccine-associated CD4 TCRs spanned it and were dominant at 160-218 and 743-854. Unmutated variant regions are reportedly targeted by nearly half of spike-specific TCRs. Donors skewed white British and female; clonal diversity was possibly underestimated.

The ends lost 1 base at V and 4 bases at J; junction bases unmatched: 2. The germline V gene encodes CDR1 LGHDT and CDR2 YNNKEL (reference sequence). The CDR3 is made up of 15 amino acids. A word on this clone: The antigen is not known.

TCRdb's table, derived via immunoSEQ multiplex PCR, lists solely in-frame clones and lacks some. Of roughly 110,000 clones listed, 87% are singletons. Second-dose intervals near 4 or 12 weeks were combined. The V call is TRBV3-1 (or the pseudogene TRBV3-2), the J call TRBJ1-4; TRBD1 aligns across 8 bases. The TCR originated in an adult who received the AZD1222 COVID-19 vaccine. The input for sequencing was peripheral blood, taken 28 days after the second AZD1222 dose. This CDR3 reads CASSQVQGGNEKLFF. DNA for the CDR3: TGTGCCAGCAGCCAAGTACAGGGGGGTAATGAAAAACTGTTTTTT.